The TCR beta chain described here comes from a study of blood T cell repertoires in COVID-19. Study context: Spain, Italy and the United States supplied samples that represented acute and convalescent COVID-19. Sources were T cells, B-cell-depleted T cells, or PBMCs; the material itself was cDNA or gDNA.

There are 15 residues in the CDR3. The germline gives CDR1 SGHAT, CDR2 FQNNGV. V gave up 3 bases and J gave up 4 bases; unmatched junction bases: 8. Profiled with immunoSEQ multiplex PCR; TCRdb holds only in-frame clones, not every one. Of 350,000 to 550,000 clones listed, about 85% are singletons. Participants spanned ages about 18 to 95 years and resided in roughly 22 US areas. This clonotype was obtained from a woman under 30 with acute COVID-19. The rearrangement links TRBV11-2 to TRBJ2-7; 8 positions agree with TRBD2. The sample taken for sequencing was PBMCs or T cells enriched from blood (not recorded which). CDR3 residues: CASSLNGLARYEQYF. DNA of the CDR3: TGTGCCAGCAGCTTGAATGGACTAGCTCGGTACGAGCAGTACTTC.